This T cell receptor beta chain is drawn from a study of cytomegalovirus exposure and HLA in healthy donors. Broader study findings: Sequencing likely caused a cluster of highly shared sequence variants. With DRB1 most and HLA-C fewest, TCR association rates differed between HLA loci in a later analysis. CMV serostatus was the sole immune exposure data available.

This CDR3 region has 13 residues. With 5 bases clipped from V and 3 bases from J, the junction kept 1 base outside the gene matches. Germline V gives CDR1 SNHLY, CDR2 FYNNEI. A multiplex PCR was run with 60 Vbeta primers and 13 Jbeta primers. Measured with immunoSEQ multiplex PCR; TCRdb has only the in-frame clones, and not every one. The data show about 130,000 clones, with 81% seen just once and 0.7% held by the top ten. Notes on this clone: The antigen remains unidentified.

Sequenced: PBMCs. The V call is TRBV2, the J call TRBJ2-7; 10 bases align to TRBD1. The clonotype comes from a man between 18 and 29 years old in good health and CMV-seronegative. The CDR3 here is CASSRDRGYEQYF. The CDR3 DNA is TGTGCCAGCAGTCGGGACAGGGGCTACGAGCAGTACTTC.